Presented here are 7 T cell receptor beta chains from one specimen sequenced in a study of blood T cell repertoires in COVID-19. Clones were sequenced by immunoSEQ multiplex PCR, and TCRdb holds only the in-frame ones, with some missing. The data hold tens of thousands of clones, with 75% to 90% observed a single time. Sequences were obtained from peripheral blood. Receptors originate from a human donor in a cohort sampled during active COVID-19.

The chain couples TRBV7-3 to TRBJ1-1, with D unclear. The CDR3 contains 14 residues. The V gene's germline CDR1 is SGHTA and CDR2 FQGTGA. The germline V and J ends were trimmed by 5 bases and 1 base, with 11 bases remaining between them. As DNA, the CDR3 is TGTGCCAGCAGCCTTACAGCCACGAACACTGAAGCTTTCTTT. Its protein is CASSLTATNTEAFF.

The chain uses TRBV6-2 or TRBV6-3 and TRBJ2-7; D might be TRBD2 (5 bases). The ends were cut back, 4 bases at V and 4 bases at J, with 8 bases in the middle. The germline V gene encodes CDR1 MNHEY and CDR2 SVGEGT. This CDR3 region has 12 residues. The CDR3 DNA sequence: TGTGCCAGCAGTTCAACTAGGTACGAGCAGTACTTC. This sequence encodes CASSSTRYEQYF.

This clone was seen a few times. The chain links TRBV7-2 to TRBJ1-2; D possibly corresponds to TRBD1 (5 bases). This CDR3 is built from 15 residues. CDR1 is SGHTA and CDR2 is FQGNSA in the germline V gene. The V and J ends lost 2 bases and 1 base respectively, with 11 bases between them. CDR3 nucleotides: TGTGCCAGCAGCTTACAGGGCTGGGGTAACTATGGCTACACCTTC. It codes for CASSLQGWGNYGYTF.

The table lists this clone with a count of one. This rearrangement joins TRBV7-8 to TRBJ1-3; D gene unclear. This CDR3 region has 17 residues. V lost 5 bases, J lost 1 base, and 18 bases lay in between. Germline V gene sequence: CDR1 SGHVS, CDR2 FQNEAQ. The DNA of the CDR3 is TGTGCCAGCAGCGTACAAGCTATTTACGGGTCTGGAAACACCATATATTTT. Protein product: CASSVQAIYGSGNTIYF.

V and J are TRBV7-2 and TRBJ2-6, with TRBD1 matching over 7 bases. CDR3 size: 18 residues. Germline loops: CDR1 SGHTA, CDR2 FQGNSA. V was clipped by 2 bases and J by 2 bases; unmatched bases: 9. The CDR3 spells CASSLRGLGAPGANVLTF. The CDR3 DNA sequence: TGTGCCAGCAGCTTAAGGGGGCTTGGGGCTCCTGGGGCCAACGTCCTGACTTTC.

The chain has TRBV5-1 and TRBJ1-1; 7 positions match TRBD1. CDR1 and CDR2 from the germline V gene are SGHRS and YFSETQ. This CDR3 comprises 14 residues. The ends lost 4 bases at V and 0 bases at J; junction bases unmatched: 3. Here the CDR3 reads CASSGGQLNTEAFF. Written as DNA, the CDR3 is TGCGCCAGCAGCGGGGGACAGCTGAACACTGAAGCTTTCTTT. Complete variable domain (other parts from reference TRBV5-1 and TRBJ1-1): KAGVTQTPRYLIKTRGQQVTLSCSPISGHRSVSWYQQTPGQGLQFLFEYFSETQRNKGNFPGRFSGRQFSNSRSEMNVSTLELGDSALYLCASSGGQLNTEAFFGQGTRLTVV.

This clone was seen just once. The gene calls are TRBV7-2 and TRBJ1-6, with unresolved D. The CDR3 extends over 14 amino acids. Looked up from germline, CDR1 is SGHTA and CDR2 is FQGNSA. V lost 5 bases, J lost 9 bases, and 14 bases lay in between. The CDR3 loop reads CASSLRSTASPLHF. The CDR3 region has the DNA TGTGCCAGCAGCCTCCGCTCTACTGCTTCACCCCTCCACTTT.